The next 4 T cell receptor beta chains were all read from a single sample in a study of OX40 agonist ivuxolimab in advanced cancers. Here immunoSEQ multiplex PCR was the method, and the copy in TCRdb shows in-frame clones only, minus some. The sample lists around 57,000 clones, around 80% seen once, with 2.4% in the top ten. The sequencing used CD4+ or CD8+ T cells sorted from blood, collected in a trial of the OX40 agonist ivuxolimab. All receptors derive from an adult with an advanced solid tumor such as melanoma, head and neck, liver or kidney cancer.

The chain has TRBV29-1 and TRBJ2-5, with 9 bases aligning to TRBD1. V trimming: 5 bases; J trimming: 4 bases; junction bases outside the gene matches: 8. Per germline, CDR1 SQVTM and CDR2 ANQGSEA. The CDR3 consists of 14 residues. This chain's CDR3 is CSVITQGARETQYF. CDR3 DNA sequence: TGCAGCGTTATTACACAGGGGGCTCGAGAGACCCAGTACTTC.

The J gene is TRBJ2-1, the V gene TRBV18, with TRBD1 as a possible D gene (6 bases). The germline V gene has CDR1 KGHSH and CDR2 LQKENI. The CDR3 loop spans 14 amino acids. Between the trimmed V and J ends, which lost 0 bases and 6 bases, there was a span of 9 bases. The CDR3 DNA reads TGTGCCAGCTCACCACCATTACAGGGCAATGAGCAGTTCTTC. It codes for CASSPPLQGNEQFF. Variable domain in full (rest from reference TRBV18 and TRBJ2-1): NAGVMQNPRHLVRRRGQEARLRCSPMKGHSHVYWYRQLPEEGLKFMVYLQKENIIDESGMPKERFSAEFPKEGPSILRIQQVVRGDSAAYFCASSPPLQGNEQFFGPGTRLTVL.

The chain uses TRBV5-1 and TRBJ1-2; unclear D gene. The germline V gene has CDR1 SGHRS and CDR2 YFSETQ. The CDR3 is 15 residues long. Trimming removed 3 bases at V and 6 bases at J, with 18 bases between. The CDR3 sequence is CASSSYSRASDGYTF. The CDR3 DNA is TGCGCCAGCAGCTCTTACAGTCGAGCTTCCGATGGCTACACCTTC.

The rearrangement links TRBV10-3 to TRBJ1-1; 8 positions agree with TRBD1. The ends lost 6 bases at V and 6 bases at J; junction bases unmatched: 3. The CDR3 loop spans 12 amino acids. From germline, CDR1 is ENHRY and CDR2 SYGVKD. CDR3 DNA sequence: TGTGCCATCAGGACGACAGGGGCTGAAGCTTTCTTT. Its translation: CAIRTTGAEAFF.